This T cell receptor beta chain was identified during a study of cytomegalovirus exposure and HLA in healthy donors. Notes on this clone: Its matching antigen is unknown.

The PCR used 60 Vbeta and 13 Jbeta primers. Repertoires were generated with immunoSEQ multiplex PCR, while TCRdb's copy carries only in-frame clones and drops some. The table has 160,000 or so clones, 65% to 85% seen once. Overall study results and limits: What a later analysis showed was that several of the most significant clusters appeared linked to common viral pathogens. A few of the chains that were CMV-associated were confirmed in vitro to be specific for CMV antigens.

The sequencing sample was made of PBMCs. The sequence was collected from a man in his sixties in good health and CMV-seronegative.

The CDR3 region has the DNA TGTGCCAGTTTCGGGGGGATCTCTGGAAACACCATATATTTT. This translates into CASFGGISGNTIYF. The J gene is TRBJ1-3, the V gene TRBV19; D is perhaps TRBD1 (5 bases). There are 14 residues in the CDR3. Per the germline V gene, CDR1 is LNHDA and CDR2 is SQIVND (reference sequence). V gave up 8 bases and J gave up 0 bases, with 11 bases separating them.